This T cell receptor (beta chain) emerged from a study of T cell responses to AZD1222 COVID-19 vaccine. Findings of the study overall: Breadth and depth of Spike-specific TCRs rose after two AZD1222 doses. It should be noted that donors were predominantly white British and more often female, and clonal diversity was possibly underestimated.

Between the trimmed V and J ends, which lost 0 bases and 4 bases, there was a span of 7 bases. The CDR3 spans 13 residues. Germline V gene sequence: CDR1 SGHVS, CDR2 FNYEAQ. Data came from immunoSEQ multiplex PCR; TCRdb stores just in-frame clones and leaves some out. The sample consists of 110,000 to 150,000 clones, approximately 94% of them appearing once. Concerning this clone itself: Its target is unknown.

The V call is TRBV7-6, the J call TRBJ2-7; D uncertain. The clonotype was recovered from an adult in good health. This specimen was peripheral blood, taken on day 0 of AZD1222 vaccination. CDR3 in DNA: TGTGCCAGCAGCTTAGCCAACACGTACGAGCAGTACTTC. Protein sequence: CASSLANTYEQYF.